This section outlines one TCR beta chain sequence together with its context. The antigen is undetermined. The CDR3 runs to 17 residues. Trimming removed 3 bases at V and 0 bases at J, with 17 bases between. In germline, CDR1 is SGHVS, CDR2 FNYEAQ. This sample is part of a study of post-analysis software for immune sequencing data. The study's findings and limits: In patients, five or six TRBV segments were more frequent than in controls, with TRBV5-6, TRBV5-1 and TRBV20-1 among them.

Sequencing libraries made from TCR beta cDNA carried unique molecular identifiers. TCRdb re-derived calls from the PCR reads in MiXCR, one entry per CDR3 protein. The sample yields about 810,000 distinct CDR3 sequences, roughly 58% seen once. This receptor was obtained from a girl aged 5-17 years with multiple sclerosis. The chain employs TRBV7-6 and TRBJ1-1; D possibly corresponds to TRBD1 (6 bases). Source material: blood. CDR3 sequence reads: CASSFLGTGRVNTEAFF. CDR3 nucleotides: TGTGCCAGCAGCTTCCTCGGTACAGGGCGGGTGAACACTGAAGCTTTCTTT.